This TCR beta chain was sequenced in a study of blood T cell repertoires in COVID-19. Across the study: COVID-19 samples from acute and convalescent phases originated in the United States, Italy and Spain. The cDNA or gDNA used as material had been derived from T cells, B-cell-depleted T cells, or PBMCs.

Original processing notes: Reference gene primer amplification gave nucleated cell count estimates. Profiled with immunoSEQ multiplex PCR; TCRdb holds only in-frame clones, not every one. V, J and clone size were drawn from that table, and D and trimming were deduced from the DNA. This sample has some 220,000 clones, with about four fifths found just once. Trimming pared 3 bases from V and 3 bases from J, leaving 11 bases between. Germline V CDR1 and CDR2: SGDLS, YYNGEE. There are 14 residues in the CDR3. The clonotype originates from a woman under 40 who had recovered from COVID-19. What was sequenced was peripheral blood. This sequence joins TRBV9 and TRBJ2-3; perhaps TRBD1 as D (7 bases). CDR3 bases: TGTGCCAGCAGCGCCAGGGGGGCAACAGATACGCAGTATTTT. This sequence encodes CASSARGATDTQYF.